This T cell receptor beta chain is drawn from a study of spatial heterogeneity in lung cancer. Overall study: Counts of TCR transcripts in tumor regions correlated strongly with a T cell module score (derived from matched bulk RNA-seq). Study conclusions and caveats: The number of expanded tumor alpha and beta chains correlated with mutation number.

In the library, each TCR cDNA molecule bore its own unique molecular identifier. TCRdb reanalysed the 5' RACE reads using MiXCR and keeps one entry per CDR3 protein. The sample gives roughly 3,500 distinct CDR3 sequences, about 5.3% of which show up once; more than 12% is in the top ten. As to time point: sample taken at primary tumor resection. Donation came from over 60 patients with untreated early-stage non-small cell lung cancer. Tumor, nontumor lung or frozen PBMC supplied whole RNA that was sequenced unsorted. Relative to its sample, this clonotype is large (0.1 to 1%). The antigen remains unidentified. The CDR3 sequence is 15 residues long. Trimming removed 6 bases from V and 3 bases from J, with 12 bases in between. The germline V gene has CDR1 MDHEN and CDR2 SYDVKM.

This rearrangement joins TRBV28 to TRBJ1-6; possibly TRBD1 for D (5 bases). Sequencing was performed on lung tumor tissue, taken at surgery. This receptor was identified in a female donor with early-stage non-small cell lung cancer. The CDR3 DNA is TGTGCCAGCAGAGCGAGGGACGGCTATAATTCACCCCTCCACTTT. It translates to CASRARDGYNSPLHF.